The 28 T cell receptor beta chains given below trace back to one sample, sequenced in a study of T cells expressing NK-cell markers. TCRdb processed the 5' RACE reads again and assigns one entry to each CDR3 protein, with no DNA. This sample's table has fewer than 550,000 distinct CDR3 sequences. Sample: blood T cells: a sorted CD56 or NKG2C T cell subset, CD4+ or CD8+ T cells, or bulk PBMC T cells (not recorded which). The source is a woman between 50 and 59 years old in good health.

CDR3 region: CSVRTSGGRSEQFF. This rearrangement joins TRBV29-1 to TRBJ2-1; the D call from TCRdb, TRBD2, cannot be confirmed without DNA. CDR3 length: 14 residues. Germline CDR1 SQVTM, CDR2 ANQGSEA.

The V gene is TRBV2, the J gene TRBJ2-2; the D gene TCRdb calls, TRBD1, cannot be checked with no DNA. Germline V gene lookup returns CDR1 SNHLY and CDR2 FYNNEI. This CDR3 has 14 amino acids. The CDR3: CATLRDRNTGELFF.

The J gene is TRBJ2-3, the V gene TRBV19; TCRdb proposes TRBD2, but this gene call is untestable without DNA. Germline CDR1 LNHDA, CDR2 SQIVND (reference sequence). The CDR3 sequence is 15 residues long. The CDR3 protein is CASSIGGMVTDTQYF.

The V call is TRBV30, the J call TRBJ2-2. The V gene's germline CDR1 is GTSNPN and CDR2 SVGIG (reference sequence). This CDR3 region has 12 residues. CDR3 sequence: CACSLGTGELFF.

V is TRBV28 and J is TRBJ2-2; lacking DNA, the TRBD1 call made by TCRdb goes unchecked. Germline V gives CDR1 MDHEN, CDR2 SYDVKM. The CDR3 has 16 residues. CDR3 in amino acids: CASSLTYRVVAGELFF. The full variable domain, rest sourced from reference TRBV28 and TRBJ2-2, is DVKVTQSSRYLVKRTGEKVFLECVQDMDHENMFWYRQDPGLGLRLIYFSYDVKMKEKGDIPEGYSVSREKKERFSLILESASTNQTSMYLCASSLTYRVVAGELFFGEGSRLTVL.

The gene calls are TRBV5-1 and TRBJ1-1. Germline V CDR1 and CDR2: SGHRS, YFSETQ. The CDR3 runs to 15 residues. The chain's CDR3 is CASSLDGLANTEAFF.

V gene TRBV29-1 combines with J gene TRBJ1-1; with no DNA, the TCRdb D assignment of TRBD1 cannot be verified. The CDR3 is 11 residues long. Germline CDR1 and CDR2: SQVTM and ANQGSEA. CDR3: CSVLQGGTAFF.

This chain connects TRBV12-3 or TRBV12-4 to TRBJ2-5. The CDR3 is 13 amino acids. CDR3 sequence: CASSFGVQETQYF.

This rearrangement joins TRBV4-1 to TRBJ1-5. The V gene's germline CDR1 is MGHRA and CDR2 YSYEKL. This CDR3 region has 16 residues. The chain's CDR3 is CASSQSSGLQLKPQHF.

The chain recombines TRBV29-1 with TRBJ1-2; TCRdb names TRBD1, which stays unverified in the absence of DNA. Germline values: CDR1 SQVTM, CDR2 ANQGSEA. The CDR3 spans 15 residues. The CDR3: CSVEPTGLPNYGYTF.

This chain uses TRBV20-1 with TRBJ2-5; absent DNA, TCRdb's TRBD2 call cannot be checked. The CDR3 has 14 residues. The germline gives CDR1 DFQATT, CDR2 SNEGSKA (reference sequence). The CDR3 here is CSARVRTSRATQYF.

This rearrangement joins TRBV27 to TRBJ2-2; TCRdb names TRBD1, which stays unverified in the absence of DNA. Germline V CDR1 and CDR2: MNHEY, SMNVEV (reference sequence). The CDR3 spans 16 residues. This CDR3 reads CASSFAGVQGNGELFF.

The V gene is TRBV14, the J gene TRBJ1-2; the TRBD1 assignment by TCRdb is unverifiable without DNA. The CDR3 contains 14 residues. Germline V gives CDR1 SGHDN, CDR2 FVKESK. CDR3 residues: CASSRAGQPYGYTF.

The chain carries TRBV18 and TRBJ2-1; checking the TCRdb D call of TRBD1 is not possible without DNA. The CDR3 is 13 amino acids. Germline lookup yields CDR1 KGHSH and CDR2 LQKENI. The CDR3 here is CASSLQGGGEQFF.

The V and J genes are TRBV19 and TRBJ2-7. The CDR3 has 15 amino acids. Germline CDR1 and CDR2: LNHDA and SQIVND (reference sequence). CDR3 loop: CASSIFGRSSYEQYF.

The chain links TRBV7-8 to TRBJ2-7; with no DNA, the TCRdb D assignment of TRBD1 cannot be verified. The V gene's germline CDR1 is SGHVS and CDR2 FQNEAQ. The CDR3 consists of 15 residues. CDR3 loop: CASSLAGQGGYEQYF.

This chain links TRBV15 with TRBJ1-3; TCRdb's assignment of TRBD1 cannot be checked, as there is no DNA. Germline V gene data show CDR1 as LNHNV and CDR2 as YYDKDF (reference sequence). This CDR3 has 17 amino acids. The CDR3 spells CATSREGGRSSGNTIYF.

The chain employs TRBV7-2 and TRBJ1-2; no DNA is available, so the TRBD1 call from TCRdb remains unchecked. The CDR3 runs 16 residues. CDR1 is SGHTA, CDR2 FQGNSA, per germline. The CDR3 sequence: CASSLERTYANYGYTF.

The J gene is TRBJ2-1, the V gene TRBV10-3. This CDR3 is 14 amino acids long. CDR1 and CDR2 (germline): ENHRY, SYGVKD. CDR3 protein: CAISGKGGVNEQFF.

The chain carries TRBV6-6 and TRBJ2-3; TCRdb designates TRBD1, a call that cannot be tested without DNA. The CDR3 is made up of 17 amino acids. Per the germline V gene, CDR1 is MNHNY and CDR2 is SVGAGI (reference sequence). CDR3 loop: CASSKSPGQGAGDTQYF.

V and J are TRBV10-3 and TRBJ2-3; with no DNA, the TCRdb D assignment of TRBD2 cannot be verified. CDR1 and CDR2 (germline): ENHRY, SYGVKD. The CDR3 length is 13 residues. The CDR3 is CAISEPLGDTQYF.

The chain combines TRBV29-1 with TRBJ2-1; TCRdb indicates TRBD2, and absent DNA this call remains unverified. The CDR3 spans 14 residues. Germline lookup yields CDR1 SQVTM and CDR2 ANQGSEA. The CDR3 region is CSLTLAGVHNEQFF.

The chain combines TRBV4-1 with TRBJ2-1. The CDR3 has 12 residues. Looked up from germline, CDR1 is MGHRA and CDR2 is YSYEKL. The CDR3 sequence is CASSQIRYEQFF.

The chain uses TRBV20-1 and TRBJ2-2. Looked up from germline, CDR1 is DFQATT and CDR2 is SNEGSKA (reference sequence). The CDR3 totals 14 residues. CDR3 sequence: CSARRSANTGELFF.

This rearrangement joins TRBV4-2 to TRBJ1-5. The CDR3 has 16 residues. Germline CDR1 LGHNA, CDR2 YNFKEQ. CDR3 loop: CASSQVPGGVGQPQHF.

This rearrangement joins TRBV3-1 to TRBJ2-4; TCRdb picks TRBD1, but there is no DNA to check that call. CDR1 and CDR2 from the germline V gene are LGHDT and YNNKEL (reference sequence). The CDR3 contains 17 residues. The CDR3 here is CASSQHKRIAKRGDQYF. Based on the CDR3 plus reference TRBV3-1 and TRBJ2-4, the full variable domain is DTAVSQTPKYLVTQMGNDKSIKCEQNLGHDTMYWYKQDSKKFLKIMFSYNNKELIINETVPNRFSPKSPDKAHLNLHINSLELGDSAVYFCASSQHKRIAKRGDQYFGAGTRLSVL.

The V and J genes are TRBV28 and TRBJ2-1. This CDR3 is 13 amino acids long. Germline V lookup: CDR1 MDHEN, CDR2 SYDVKM. The CDR3 sequence is CASSLLAHNEQFF.

This chain links TRBV11-3 with TRBJ2-5; as DNA is missing, the TRBD2 call by TCRdb cannot be tested. The CDR3 spans 15 residues. CDR1 is SGHNT and CDR2 is YENEEA in the germline V gene. CDR3 protein: CASSSGAGVGETQYF.